The clone carrying this T cell receptor beta chain was recorded a few times. The antigen is not known. This sample is drawn from a study of T-cell memory formation after mild COVID-19. The V and J ends lost 5 bases and 3 bases respectively, with 11 bases between them. The CDR3 runs to 13 residues. The germline CDR1 and CDR2 sequences are MNHEY and SVGEGT. General study points: Later expanders leaned CD4+, whereas day 15 to 85 contracting clones were balanced CD4/CD8.

One entry per CDR3 protein, called by TCRdb with MiXCR from the 5' RACE reads. Of tens of thousands of distinct CDR3 sequences detected, around 10% appear once; the ten largest clones hold 1.1%. The TCR originated in a man aged 18 to 30 who had mild COVID-19 (a few samples of this study predate the infection). Cell type and time point are not known. Material: PBMCs or a T cell subset sorted from them (not recorded which). The V and J genes are TRBV6-2 or TRBV6-3 and TRBJ2-7; unclear D gene. CDR3 in amino acids: CASSGPVNYEQYV. CDR3 bases: TGTGCCAGCAGTGGCCCGGTCAACTACGAGCAGTACGTC.